The 6 T cell receptor beta chains presented below share a single source sample, sequenced in a study of control samples from healthy donors and cancer patients. TCRdb's table, derived via immunoSEQ multiplex PCR, lists solely in-frame clones and lacks some. The sample lists 150,000 or so clones, about 94% occurring once. Material for sequencing was blood. The source is a man aged 35-49 years in good health.

The rearrangement links TRBV7-2 to TRBJ1-5; D is unclear. Per germline, CDR1 SGHTA and CDR2 FQGNSA. V shed 1 base and J shed 1 base, with 8 bases lying between them. This CDR3 is 15 amino acids long. CDR3 nucleotide sequence: TGTGCCAGCAGCTTAGGGTCGGGGAGCAATCAGCCCCAGCATTTT. Residues: CASSLGSGSNQPQHF.

This sequence joins TRBV21-1 and TRBJ1-1. TRBV21-1 is a documented pseudogene. The CDR3 loop spans 16 amino acids. The CDR3 sequence: CASRKGSWSTPREAFF. In nucleotides, the CDR3 is TGTGCCAGCAGAAAGGGGAGTTGGAGTACCCCCCGAGAAGCTTTCTTT.

The chain is built from TRBV4-1 and TRBJ2-1; D gene uncertain. V lost 6 bases to trimming and J lost 8 bases, with 20 bases between them. Germline values: CDR1 MGHRA, CDR2 YSYEKL. The CDR3 extends over 15 amino acids. The CDR3, as DNA: TGCGCCAGCAGACAACCTTCGGGTGGGGTTGATGAGCAGTTCTTC. Its translation is CASRQPSGGVDEQFF.

V is TRBV2 and J is TRBJ2-7; no clear D gene. Looked up from germline, CDR1 is SNHLY and CDR2 is FYNNEI. The CDR3 totals 13 residues. V lost 3 bases and J 3 bases, leaving 9 bases between the germline ends. CDR3 amino acids: CASSDFTDYEQYF. CDR3 DNA: TGTGCCAGCAGTGATTTTACCGACTACGAGCAGTACTTC.

This clone was detected only once. V gene TRBV11-2 combines with J gene TRBJ1-4; no firm D call. Germline V gene sequence: CDR1 SGHAT, CDR2 FQNNGV. Trimming took off 5 bases at V and 5 bases at J, with 15 bases between the two ends. CDR3 length: 15 residues. The CDR3 nucleotides read TGTGCCAGCAGCCACCTGACGTCCCAGAATGAAAAACTGTTTTTT. Its translation: CASSHLTSQNEKLFF.

This chain joins TRBV7-8 and TRBJ1-1; D gene unclear. This CDR3 has 13 residues. Trimming stripped 2 bases from V and 8 bases from J, with 12 bases between. CDR1 SGHVS and CDR2 FQNEAQ come from the germline V gene. The CDR3 is CASSLNLRGEAFF. CDR3 in DNA: TGTGCCAGCAGCTTAAATCTGCGGGGAGAAGCTTTCTTT.